Shown below are 27 T cell receptor beta chains from a single sample sequenced in a study of human T cells and chemical hapten exposure. The time point: pre-sensitization, week 0. Treatment denoted: therapeutic diphenylcyclopropenone sensitization with weekly scalp DPC. TCRdb called the RACE reads again in MiXCR, with one record for every CDR3 protein. The sample holds around 350,000 distinct CDR3 sequences; 5% to 6.5% are singletons and the top ten take under 9.5%. The specimen was whole blood, collected in connection with sensitization to the hapten diphenylcyclopropenone (DPC). These receptors were collected from a woman younger than 35 with alopecia areata. Some clones in this sample may be carry-over from other donors' samples.

The genes are TRBV5-4 and TRBJ2-3, with 10 nucleotides matching TRBD1. The germline gives CDR1 SGHNT, CDR2 YYREEE (reference sequence). V gave up 4 bases and J gave up 5 bases; unmatched junction bases: 7. The CDR3 extends over 15 amino acids. CDR3 sequence: CASSMGQGRRDTQYF. CDR3 nucleotides: TGTGCCAGCAGCATGGGACAGGGGAGGAGAGATACGCAGTATTTT.

The chain employs TRBV7-2 and TRBJ1-6; 9 nucleotides match TRBD1. V shed 2 bases and J 7 bases; nucleotides not matched to a gene: 6. This CDR3 contains 16 residues. Germline V CDR1 and CDR2: SGHTA, FQGNSA. CDR3 DNA sequence: TGTGCCAGCAGCTTATATTGGGACAGGGTGAATTCACCCCTCCACTTT. Translation: CASSLYWDRVNSPLHF.

The chain joins TRBV18 to TRBJ1-6, with D perhaps matching TRBD1 (5 bases). CDR3 length: 16 amino acids. Germline V gene data show CDR1 as KGHSH and CDR2 as LQKENI. The V gene lost 3 bases and the J gene lost 11 bases, with 20 bases spanning the gap. CDR3 DNA sequence: TGTGCCAGCTCACCTTTATCCAGGGAAAATGGCGCACCCCTCCACTTT. Translated: CASSPLSRENGAPLHF.

Many counts were recorded for this clonotype. This chain joins TRBV5-1 and TRBJ2-3, with TRBD2 as a possible D gene (6 bases). Germline CDR1 SGHRS, CDR2 YFSETQ. The CDR3 spans 13 residues. V was pared by 4 bases and J by 9 bases, with 15 bases between. The CDR3 here is CASSPVGGETQYF. The CDR3 DNA reads TGCGCCAGCAGCCCGGTCGGGGGTGAGACGCAGTATTTT. Together with reference TRBV5-1 and TRBJ2-3, the CDR3 gives the full variable domain: KAGVTQTPRYLIKTRGQQVTLSCSPISGHRSVSWYQQTPGQGLQFLFEYFSETQRNKGNFPGRFSGRQFSNSRSEMNVSTLELGDSALYLCASSPVGGETQYFGPGTRLTVL.

The chain is built from TRBV29-1 and TRBJ2-6, with D tentatively TRBD2 (6 bases). Germline V gene data show CDR1 as SQVTM and CDR2 as ANQGSEA. CDR3 length equals 19 residues. Deletions cut 7 bases from V and 0 bases from J, with 25 bases between. CDR3 nucleotide sequence: TGCAGCGACCCCCCGGGGAGGAGACCCACCTTCTCTGGGGCCAACGTCCTGACTTTC. It encodes CSDPPGRRPTFSGANVLTF. The full variable domain, its missing parts supplied by reference TRBV29-1 and TRBJ2-6, is SAVISQKPSRDICQRGTSLTIQCQVDSQVTMMFWYRQQPGQSLTLIATANQGSEATYESGFVIDKFPISRPNLTFSTLTVSNMSPEDSSIYLCSDPPGRRPTFSGANVLTFGAGSRLTVL.

V gene TRBV9 combines with J gene TRBJ1-6; no clear D. There are 15 residues in the CDR3. V was shortened by 0 bases and J by 7 bases, with 11 bases between the two germline ends. Germline CDR1 SGDLS, CDR2 YYNGEE. CDR3 nucleotide sequence: TGTGCCAGCAGCGTAGGGAGGGTTGAGAATTCACCCCTCCACTTT. It codes for CASSVGRVENSPLHF.

This clonotype was counted at least ten times. The rearrangement links TRBV20-1 to TRBJ1-2; 8 nucleotides align to TRBD1. The length of the CDR3 is 13 residues. CDR1 is DFQATT and CDR2 is SNEGSKA in the germline V gene (reference sequence). V gave up 0 bases and J gave up 5 bases; unmatched junction bases: 2. CDR3 sequence reads: CSAREGTGYGYTF. DNA for the CDR3: TGCAGTGCTAGAGAGGGGACAGGATATGGCTACACCTTC.

This clonotype was counted between two and nine times. This chain uses TRBV20-1 with TRBJ2-3; weak D call: TRBD2 (5 bases). V was pared by 5 bases and J by 3 bases, with 15 bases between. Germline values: CDR1 DFQATT, CDR2 SNEGSKA (reference sequence). The CDR3 runs to 14 residues. CDR3 coding DNA: TGCAGTGCTGGGCTAGCCGACTGGACAGATACGCAGTATTTT. Amino acid sequence: CSAGLADWTDTQYF.

This clonotype has ten or more counts. CDR3 amino acids: CASREQGFGTEAFF. For the CDR3, the DNA is TGTGCCAGCAGAGAACAGGGATTCGGCACTGAAGCTTTCTTT. The chain uses TRBV12-3 or TRBV12-4 and TRBJ1-1; tentatively, D is TRBD1 (6 bases). CDR3 length: 14 amino acids. The V and J ends lost 6 bases and 4 bases respectively, with 15 bases between them.

This clonotype was found many times. The chain links TRBV18 to TRBJ2-5; 8 nucleotides align to TRBD2. With V trimmed by 6 bases and J by 4 bases, 16 bases remained unmatched. This CDR3 region has 17 residues. The germline V gene has CDR1 KGHSH and CDR2 LQKENI. The CDR3 DNA reads TGTGCCAGCTCGCCCCTGGGCGGGGGGCCCCTCAGAGAGACCCAGTACTTC. This encodes CASSPLGGGPLRETQYF.

The chain carries TRBV12-3 or TRBV12-4 and TRBJ1-2; possible D gene TRBD1, 5 bases. Between the trimmed V and J ends, which lost 6 bases and 4 bases, there was a span of 15 bases. CDR3 length: 14 amino acids. CDR3 protein: CASSRPTETYGYTF. The DNA for the CDR3 is TGTGCCAGCAGCCGACCGACAGAAACCTATGGCTACACCTTC.

Many counts were recorded for this clonotype. The gene calls are TRBV6-5 and TRBJ2-7, with 12 bases that match TRBD1. Germline V gene data show CDR1 as MNHEY and CDR2 as SVGAGI. Trimming removed 6 bases from V and 6 bases from J; junction bases left unmatched: 9. The CDR3 totals 15 residues. The CDR3 region has the DNA TGTGCCAGCAGCAAGACGGGACAGGGGGCCTTCGAGCAGTACTTC. As protein: CASSKTGQGAFEQYF.

The chain recombines TRBV6-1 with TRBJ2-3, with no clear D. The CDR3 consists of 14 residues. Looked up from germline, CDR1 is MNHNS and CDR2 is SASEGT. Trimming left V 7 bases short and J 7 bases short, with 18 bases between. This CDR3 reads CASTKTPNPYTQYF. The CDR3 nucleotides read TGTGCCAGCACCAAGACTCCAAATCCTTATACGCAGTATTTT.

This clonotype has at least ten counts. This chain uses TRBV12-3 or TRBV12-4 with TRBJ2-7; 7 bases fit TRBD1. V lost 5 bases and J lost 0; bases outside the gene matches: 1. The CDR3 contains 13 residues. CDR3 in amino acids: CASSRTGSYEQYF. As DNA, the CDR3 is TGTGCCAGCAGTCGGACAGGCTCCTACGAGCAGTACTTC.

Comments on this clonotype: Just one base apart from a much larger clone, this may be a read error. V and J are TRBV7-8 and TRBJ1-4; D remains ambiguous. This CDR3 spans 15 amino acids. CDR1 is SGHVS, CDR2 FQNEAQ, per germline. As DNA, the CDR3 is TGTGTCAGCAGCTTGATGTCAGGATCTAATGAAAAACTGTTTTTT. Its protein is CVSSLMSGSNEKLFF.

CDR3 in DNA: TGTGCCAGCAGGACAGCGGGGGGGAACAAAAACATTCAGTACTTC. Protein: CASRTAGGNKNIQYF. The chain links TRBV12-3 or TRBV12-4 to TRBJ2-4; 10 nucleotides align to TRBD2. V dropped 6 bases and J dropped 3; count of bases not matched to a gene: 5. The CDR3 contains 15 residues.

This chain links TRBV28 with TRBJ2-7; either TRBD1 or TRBD2 may supply D (5 bases each). The CDR3 totals 13 residues. CDR1 is MDHEN and CDR2 is SYDVKM in the germline V gene. Trimming stripped 1 base from V and 9 bases from J, with 13 bases between. CDR3 protein: CASSLSGWGGQYF. The CDR3 bases are TGTGCCAGCAGTTTATCGGGGTGGGGCGGGCAGTACTTC.

This clonotype has ten or more counts. The chain employs TRBV4-3 and TRBJ2-3, with 13 nucleotides matching TRBD2. This CDR3 region has 15 residues. CDR1 is LGHNA and CDR2 is YSLEER in the germline V gene. The V and J ends lost 1 base and 5 bases, in that order; junction bases with no gene match: 0. In DNA form, the CDR3 reads TGCGCCAGCAGCCAAGGGACTAGCGGGGGAGATACGCAGTATTTT. As protein: CASSQGTSGGDTQYF.

This clonotype was counted a few times. The rearrangement joins TRBV7-9 to TRBJ1-5; D unresolved. This CDR3 spans 16 amino acids. The germline CDR1 and CDR2 sequences are SEHNR and FQNEAQ (reference sequence). V was clipped by 1 base and J by 1 base, with 11 bases between them. As DNA, the CDR3 is TGTGCCAGCAGCTTAGGATCGGTTAAAAGCAATCAGCCCCAGCATTTT. Its protein is CASSLGSVKSNQPQHF.

Ten or more counts support this clonotype. The chain couples TRBV4-2 to TRBJ1-2; 7 nucleotides align to TRBD1. This CDR3 contains 15 residues. The V and J ends lost 0 bases and 4 bases, in that order; junction bases with no gene match: 5. The germline V gene has CDR1 LGHNA and CDR2 YNFKEQ. CDR3 amino acids: CASSQDTQGPYGYTF. The CDR3 DNA follows: TGTGCCAGCAGCCAAGACACACAGGGGCCCTATGGCTACACCTTC.

V gene TRBV28 combines with J gene TRBJ2-7, with 9 bases identical to TRBD1. The CDR3 is 14 residues long. The V and J ends lost 6 bases and 7 bases, in that order; junction bases with no gene match: 10. CDR1 and CDR2 (germline): MDHEN, SYDVKM. The CDR3 nucleotides are TGTGCCAGCAGGCTGACAGGGGGATCGCGGGAGCAGTACTTC. Amino acids: CASRLTGGSREQYF.

This clonotype was counted at least ten times. The genes are TRBV29-1 and TRBJ2-5; 8 bases are a match to TRBD2. Germline lookup yields CDR1 SQVTM and CDR2 ANQGSEA. V shed 4 bases, J shed 2 bases, and the junction held 9 bases outside the gene matches. The CDR3 contains 15 residues. The CDR3 nucleotides read TGCAGCGTTGCAGGGAGCGGGGGAAGTCAAGAGACCCAGTACTTC. This sequence encodes CSVAGSGGSQETQYF. Full variable domain (remainder filled in from reference TRBV29-1 and TRBJ2-5): SAVISQKPSRDICQRGTSLTIQCQVDSQVTMMFWYRQQPGQSLTLIATANQGSEATYESGFVIDKFPISRPNLTFSTLTVSNMSPEDSSIYLCSVAGSGGSQETQYFGPGTRLLVL.

There are a few counts of this clonotype. This chain joins TRBV2 and TRBJ2-7; 7 positions match TRBD1. The CDR3 covers 15 residues. Germline CDR1 and CDR2: SNHLY and FYNNEI. With 3 bases clipped from V and 7 bases from J, the junction kept 12 bases outside the gene matches. DNA of the CDR3: TGTGCCAGCAGTGAGTTGACAGGGCATACGCCTGAGCAGTACTTC. This encodes CASSELTGHTPEQYF.

At least ten counts were recorded for this clonotype. This chain uses TRBV29-1 with TRBJ2-5; no firm D call. Germline V gene data show CDR1 as SQVTM and CDR2 as ANQGSEA. The CDR3 length is 13 residues. Trimming took 4 bases from V and 0 from J, leaving 9 bases between them. The CDR3 nucleotides read TGCAGCGTTGTTCTCCGGTACCAAGAGACCCAGTACTTC. Protein sequence: CSVVLRYQETQYF. Complete variable domain (other parts from reference TRBV29-1 and TRBJ2-5): SAVISQKPSRDICQRGTSLTIQCQVDSQVTMMFWYRQQPGQSLTLIATANQGSEATYESGFVIDKFPISRPNLTFSTLTVSNMSPEDSSIYLCSVVLRYQETQYFGPGTRLLVL.

The chain carries TRBV6-6 and TRBJ1-1, with a weak D call TRBD1 (6 bases). The CDR3 totals 14 residues. Germline V gene lookup returns CDR1 MNHNY and CDR2 SVGAGI (reference sequence). Trimming stripped 6 bases from V and 1 base from J, with 12 bases between. CDR3 loop: CASRSPQGNTEAFF. The CDR3, as DNA: TGTGCCAGCAGGTCACCACAGGGGAACACTGAAGCTTTCTTT.

This clonotype was found a few times. DNA of the CDR3: TGCGCCAGCAGCCAAGTCGACAGTCCGCAGGACTACGAGCAGTACTTC. Protein: CASSQVDSPQDYEQYF. The V call is TRBV4-1, the J call TRBJ2-7, with TRBD1 as a possible D gene (5 bases). The germline V and J ends were trimmed by 1 base and 3 bases, with 16 bases remaining between them. The CDR3 contains 16 residues. Germline V lookup: CDR1 MGHRA, CDR2 YSYEKL.

This clonotype was seen repeatedly, ten times or more. The chain combines TRBV20-1 with TRBJ1-2, with D unclear. V dropped 5 bases and J dropped 3 bases, with 10 bases sitting between them. Per the germline V gene, CDR1 is DFQATT and CDR2 is SNEGSKA (reference sequence). The CDR3 is 12 residues long. DNA of the CDR3: TGCAGTGCTGCCCTCCCCTACTATGGCTACACCTTC. Translated, it gives CSAALPYYGYTF.